The sample holds a few counts of the clone carrying this T cell receptor beta chain. The target antigen is unknown. The data originate from a study of beta chain features in type 1 diabetes. Overall study: Sorted cells, about 98,000,000 in number, were examined across all samples.

Germline lookup yields CDR1 SGDLS and CDR2 YYNGEE. V gave up 2 bases and J gave up 3 bases, with 8 bases separating them. CDR3 length: 14 amino acids. TCRB transcripts that were expressed got sequenced, as all of the isolated RNA had been reverse transcribed. Naive, central memory and regulatory T cell samples averaged roughly 3.5 million reads. Measured with immunoSEQ multiplex PCR; TCRdb has only the in-frame clones, and not every one. The sample consists of a few hundred thousand clones, roughly 16% of them appearing once. Whole-study results and caveats: Across patients, naive, central memory and Treg TCRB repertoires exhibited apparently greater similarity than was observed across healthy donors. Shortening that was moderate but significant affected the TCRB CDR3s of Type 1 diabetes patients in all four CD4+ subsets.

Isolation of CD4+ naive, central memory, regulatory and stem cell-like memory cells was achieved by sorting via CD45RO/CCR7/CD25/CD127/CD95/CD27. The V gene is TRBV9, the J gene TRBJ2-2; no definite D call. The TCR was taken from a man aged 25-40 years with type 1 diabetes. The sample comprised naive CD4+ T cells from blood. Here the CDR3 DNA reads TGTGCCAGCAGCGTTTCTCCGGACACCGGGGAGCTGTTTTTT. It yields the protein CASSVSPDTGELFF.